The 18 T cell receptor beta chains given below trace back to one sample, sequenced in a study of T cell responses to AZD1222 COVID-19 vaccine. Method: immunoSEQ multiplex PCR; TCRdb's copy keeps in-frame clones and lacks some. The sample consists of about 97,000 clones, approximately 90% of them appearing once. This sample comprised peripheral blood, obtained on day 0 of AZD1222 vaccination. The source is an adult in good health.

This chain uses TRBV7-2 with TRBJ1-1; D is perhaps TRBD1 (5 bases). The CDR3 covers 15 residues. Germline CDR1 is SGHTA and CDR2 is FQGNSA. V was trimmed by 1 base and J by 0 bases, leaving 9 bases between them. The CDR3 reads CASSLGGSMNTEAFF. In DNA form, the CDR3 reads TGTGCCAGCAGCTTAGGGGGGAGCATGAACACTGAAGCTTTCTTT.

The chain uses TRBV5-6 and TRBJ1-3, with TRBD1 matching over 8 bases. Germline V CDR1 and CDR2: SGHDT, YYEEEE. Trimming took 5 bases from V and 2 from J; bases not matched to a gene: 3. The CDR3 has 14 residues. CDR3 coding DNA: TGTGCCAGCAGTCGGACAGGGACTGGAAACACCATATATTTT. Amino acids: CASSRTGTGNTIYF.

The gene calls are TRBV5-6 and TRBJ1-6, with 7 positions matching TRBD1. CDR1 is SGHDT, CDR2 YYEEEE, per germline. This CDR3 is 16 amino acids long. Unmatched junction bases numbered 5, after V lost 4 bases and J lost 1 base. The CDR3: CASSVQGFSYNSPLHF. CDR3 nucleotide sequence: TGTGCCAGCAGCGTACAGGGGTTTTCCTATAATTCACCCCTCCACTTT.

This clone was seen more than once but under ten times. The chain links TRBV2 to TRBJ1-5, with D unclear. The germline V gene has CDR1 SNHLY and CDR2 FYNNEI. With 1 base removed from V and 6 bases from J, the gap between germline ends came to 16 bases. The CDR3 consists of 16 residues. CDR3 coding DNA: TGTGCCAGCAGTGAAGGGGAGAGGGCGGGTGTTCAGCCCCAGCATTTT. Translating gives CASSEGERAGVQPQHF.

The CDR3 protein is CASSWARETQYF. The CDR3 nucleotides read TGTGCCAGCAGTTGGGCGAGAGAGACCCAGTACTTC. The chain employs TRBV12-3 or TRBV12-4 and TRBJ2-5, with D uncertain. The CDR3 is made up of 12 amino acids. The V and J ends lost 4 bases and 4 bases respectively, with 7 bases between them.

The CDR3 here is CASSLQRGIWDEQYF. CDR3 coding DNA: TGTGCCAGCAGCCTGCAGCGGGGGATTTGGGACGAGCAGTACTTC. The chain uses TRBV13 and TRBJ2-7, with TRBD2 identical over 8 bases. The junction had 11 bases not matched to a gene; V was cut back by 5 bases and J by 5 bases. CDR1 is PRHDT, CDR2 FYEKMQ, per germline (reference sequence). This CDR3 region has 15 residues.

The chain employs TRBV2 and TRBJ1-5, with TRBD1 matching 9 bases. V lost 3 bases, J lost 2 bases, and 5 bases stayed unmatched. The CDR3 spans 16 residues. Germline V lookup: CDR1 SNHLY, CDR2 FYNNEI. The CDR3 region is CASSERDRVGNQPQHF. CDR3 DNA sequence: TGTGCCAGCAGTGAGAGGGACAGGGTAGGCAATCAGCCCCAGCATTTT.

Comment on this clone: The same CDR3 also results from other DNA sequences found in this sample. The chain couples TRBV6-5 to TRBJ1-1; a possible D gene is TRBD1 (5 bases). CDR1 is MNHEY and CDR2 is SVGAGI in the germline V gene. This CDR3 is 15 amino acids long. V lost 0 bases and J 2 bases, leaving 10 bases between the germline ends. The DNA of the CDR3 is TGTGCCAGCAGTTACTCCGGGACGGCCAACACTGAAGCTTTCTTT. Translating it yields CASSYSGTANTEAFF.

V usage is TRBV24-1 and J usage is TRBJ2-1, with 10 positions matching TRBD1. The CDR3 has 14 residues. The germline gives CDR1 KGHDR, CDR2 SFDVKD. J was trimmed by 6 bases and V by 7 bases; bases with no gene match: 5. CDR3: CATRRQGAGNEQFF. The CDR3, as DNA: TGTGCCACCAGAAGACAGGGGGCGGGCAATGAGCAGTTCTTC.

The chain combines TRBV28 with TRBJ1-2; D is uncertain. CDR3 length equals 12 residues. The ends were cut back, 6 bases at V and 4 bases at J, with 9 bases in the middle. CDR1 MDHEN and CDR2 SYDVKM come from the germline V gene. CDR3 coding DNA: TGTGCCAGCAGAGGAGGGCTCTATGGCTACACCTTC. This translates into CASRGGLYGYTF.

The rearrangement joins TRBV15 to TRBJ1-5, with D uncertain. CDR1 is LNHNV and CDR2 is YYDKDF in the germline V gene (reference sequence). Trimming removed 5 bases at V and 2 bases at J, with 13 bases between. The CDR3 contains 15 residues. In DNA, the CDR3 is TGTGCCACCAGCCGGACGGGGAAGGGCAATCAGCCCCAGCATTTT. It codes for CATSRTGKGNQPQHF.

This clone has a single count. V is TRBV5-4 and J is TRBJ2-1; 12 bases fit TRBD2. The CDR3 is 16 residues long. V gave up 4 bases and J gave up 4 bases; unmatched junction bases: 6. The germline gives CDR1 SGHNT, CDR2 YYREEE (reference sequence). The CDR3 reads CASSRELAGGYNEQFF. The CDR3 DNA sequence: TGTGCCAGCAGCCGCGAACTAGCGGGGGGTTACAATGAGCAGTTCTTC.

The chain employs TRBV19 and TRBJ2-7; D is perhaps TRBD2 (5 bases). The germline V and J ends were trimmed by 4 bases and 11 bases, with 15 bases remaining between them. CDR1 and CDR2 from the germline V gene are LNHDA and SQIVND (reference sequence). The CDR3 has 12 residues. The CDR3 coding sequence is TGTGCCAGTAGTACAGGAGGATCTATTAAGTACTTC. Translated, it gives CASSTGGSIKYF.

This clone was recorded a few times. The chain is built from TRBV9 and TRBJ2-5, with TRBD2 as a possible D gene (6 bases). V lost 4 bases and J lost 5, with 18 bases in between. The length of the CDR3 is 15 residues. Germline V gene sequence: CDR1 SGDLS, CDR2 YYNGEE. The CDR3 loop reads CASSSKEGYGETQYF. The CDR3 nucleotides are TGTGCCAGCAGCTCCAAGGAGGGGTATGGGGAGACCCAGTACTTC.

The rearrangement uses TRBV7-9 and TRBJ2-7, with D hard to call. Trimming left V 5 bases short and J 0 bases short, with 8 bases between. The CDR3 covers 13 residues. Germline lookup yields CDR1 SEHNR and CDR2 FQNEAQ (reference sequence). CDR3 sequence: CASSDFSSYEQYF. CDR3 DNA: TGTGCCAGCAGCGACTTCAGCTCCTACGAGCAGTACTTC.

The rearrangement links TRBV19 to TRBJ1-6, with D unresolved. This CDR3 is built from 14 residues. V lost 3 bases and J 4 bases, leaving 7 bases between the germline ends. Germline CDR1 LNHDA, CDR2 SQIVND (reference sequence). The CDR3, as DNA: TGTGCCAGTAGTATGGCCCTTTATAATTCACCCCTCCACTTT. This encodes CASSMALYNSPLHF.

The chain has TRBV7-2 and TRBJ1-4; TRBD1 aligns across 11 bases. Germline assignment: CDR1 SGHTA and CDR2 FQGNSA. This CDR3 comprises 15 residues. Trimming at V came to 6 bases and at J to 6 bases, leaving 6 bases not matched to a gene. CDR3 DNA: TGTGCCAGCAGTTTAAGGACAGGGGGCGATGAAAAACTGTTTTTT. Its translation: CASSLRTGGDEKLFF.

The chain is built from TRBV11-3 and TRBJ2-3, with D uncertain. Germline loops: CDR1 SGHNT, CDR2 YENEEA. The V and J ends lost 1 base and 2 bases respectively, with 13 bases between them. This CDR3 is built from 16 residues. CDR3 sequence reads: CASSLVGQATTDTQYF. The DNA for the CDR3 is TGTGCCAGCAGCTTAGTTGGGCAGGCGACCACAGATACGCAGTATTTT.